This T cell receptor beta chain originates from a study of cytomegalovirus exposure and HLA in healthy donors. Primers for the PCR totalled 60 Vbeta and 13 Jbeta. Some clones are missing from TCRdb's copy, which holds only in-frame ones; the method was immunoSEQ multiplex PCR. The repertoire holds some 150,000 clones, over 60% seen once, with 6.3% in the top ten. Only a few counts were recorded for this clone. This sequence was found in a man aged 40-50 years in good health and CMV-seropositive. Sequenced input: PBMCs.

The CDR3 loop is CAWSEQGLRGNTIYF. The CDR3 DNA sequence: TGTGCCTGGAGTGAACAGGGGCTAAGAGGAAACACCATATATTTT. This chain joins TRBV30 and TRBJ1-3, with 7 bases lining up with TRBD1. Trimming took 1 base from V and 4 from J; bases not matched to a gene: 7. Germline V CDR1 and CDR2: GTSNPN, SVGIG (reference sequence). The CDR3 spans 15 residues.